The 3 T cell receptor beta chains reported below all come from one sample, sequenced in a study of cytomegalovirus exposure and HLA in healthy donors (dated by TCRdb to 2016 to 2017). The library was obtained by the immunoSEQ multiplex PCR assay. A mixture of 60 forward primers for TCR Vbeta segments and 13 reverse primers for TCR Jbeta segments was used in the multiplex PCR. In TCRdb, the immuneACCESS table is reduced to in-frame sequences with V and J assigned. These tables do not hold every clone; where another copy was compared, an unresolved V gene accounts for under half, and the others remain unexplained. This sample comprises 130,000 to 150,000 clones, around 79% of them detected only once. The ten largest clones represent about 1.7% of the sample. Sequenced material: PBMCs. The receptors shown here come from a woman in her thirties in good health and CMV-seronegative.

The chain recombines TRBV2 with TRBJ2-1; 10 positions match TRBD2. CDR3 size: 15 residues. Losses at the gene ends were 5 bases for V and 2 bases for J; bases not matched to a gene: 3. Germline V gene sequence: CDR1 SNHLY, CDR2 FYNNEI. Written as DNA, the CDR3 is TGTGCCAGCAGTCCTAGCGGGGGCCCCTACAATGAGCAGTTCTTC. The encoded protein is CASSPSGGPYNEQFF.

This sequence joins TRBV7-2 and TRBJ1-5, with TRBD1 identical over 10 bases. V was clipped by 1 base and J by 4 bases; unmatched bases: 1. The CDR3 totals 15 residues. Looked up from germline, CDR1 is SGHTA and CDR2 is FQGNSA. The CDR3 DNA reads as TGTGCCAGCAGCTTAGGGGGACAGGGGAATCAGCCCCAGCATTTT. Protein sequence: CASSLGGQGNQPQHF.

The rearrangement uses TRBV7-9 and TRBJ1-5; 8 bases fit TRBD1. V was clipped by 4 bases and J by 1 base; unmatched bases: 6. The V gene's germline CDR1 is SEHNR and CDR2 FQNEAQ (reference sequence). This CDR3 is built from 16 residues. The DNA of the CDR3 is TGTGCCAGCAGCTCCCAGGGGGCGATAAGCAATCAGCCCCAGCATTTT. Translation: CASSSQGAISNQPQHF.